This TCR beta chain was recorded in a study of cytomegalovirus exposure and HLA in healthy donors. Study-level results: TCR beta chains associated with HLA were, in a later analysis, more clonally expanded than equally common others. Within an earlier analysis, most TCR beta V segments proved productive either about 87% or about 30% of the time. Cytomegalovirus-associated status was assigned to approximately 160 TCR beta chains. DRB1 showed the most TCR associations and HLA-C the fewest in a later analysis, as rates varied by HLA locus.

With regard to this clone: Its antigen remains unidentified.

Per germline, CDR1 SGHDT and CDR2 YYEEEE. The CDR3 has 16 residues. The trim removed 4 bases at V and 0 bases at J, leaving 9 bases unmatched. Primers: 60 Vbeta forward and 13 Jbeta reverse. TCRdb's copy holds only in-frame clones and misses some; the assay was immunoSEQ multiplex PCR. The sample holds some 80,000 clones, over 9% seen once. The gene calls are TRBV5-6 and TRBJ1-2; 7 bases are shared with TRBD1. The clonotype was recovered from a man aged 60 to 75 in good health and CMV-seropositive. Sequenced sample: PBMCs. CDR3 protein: CASSPDTGAPNYGYTF. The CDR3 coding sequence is TGTGCCAGCAGCCCAGATACAGGGGCCCCTAACTATGGCTACACCTTC.